These T cell receptor beta chains were read from a single sample in a study of T-cell reconstitution after alpha-beta-depleted transplantation in children. TCRdb analysed the PCR reads with MiXCR anew, one entry per CDR3 protein. This repertoire shows fewer than 700,000 distinct CDR3 sequences, under 30% found once; its top ten account for roughly an eighth. The source was PBMCs, mostly from graft donor cells, collected 360 days after TCRalphabeta/CD19-depleted stem cell transplant. The receptors shown here come from a boy under two years old who had a stem cell transplant for acute myeloid leukemia, so the T cells may come from the graft donor. The CDR3 runs from the conserved cysteine through the conserved F or W. The D gene is left open where the match is weak. Clone size, where shown, is once, few, many, or a class for clones that have expanded.

>-|-|TRBV9|10|TRBJ2-5
TGTGCCTGCGGTAGAAAGACCCAGTACTTC
CACGRKTQYF
>TRBD1|many|TRBV12-3/TRBV12-4|15|TRBJ2-5
TGTGCCAGCAGTCCTCCGCATACAGGGGCGCTGACCCAGTACTTC
CASSPPHTGALTQYF
>-|-|TRBV7-1|16|TRBJ2-1
TGTGCCAGCAGCGCAGACCCGGGACCGTACTACAATGAGCAGTTCTTC
CASSADPGPYYNEQFF
>-|-|TRBV4-2|14|TRBJ2-3
TGTGCCAGCAGCCCACGGGGGGCTTCAGATACGCAGTATTTT
CASSPRGASDTQYF
>-|-|TRBV12-5|15|TRBJ2-3
TGTGCTAGTGGTTTGTCCCTAGGACCCACAGATACGCAGTATTTT
CASGLSLGPTDTQYF
>TRBD1|many|TRBV5-1|18|TRBJ2-6
TGCGCCAGCAGCTTGCAGGCGACAGGGAACTCTGGGGCCAACGTCCTGACTTTC
CASSLQATGNSGANVLTF
>TRBD1|many|TRBV29-1|16|TRBJ2-1
TGCAGCGTAGACTCACCGGGACAGAGCTCCTACAATGAGCAGTTCTTC
CSVDSPGQSSYNEQFF
>-|few|TRBV20-1|15|TRBJ1-2
TGCAGTGTTATTACTTCTCGGTCCCTCATCTATGGCTACACCTTC
CSVITSRSLIYGYTF
>TRBD1|few|TRBV4-3|15|TRBJ1-4
TGCGCCAGCAGCCCCAGGGACAGGACTAATGAAAAACTGTTTTTT
CASSPRDRTNEKLFF
>TRBD1|many|TRBV7-9|14|TRBJ2-7
TGTGCCAGCAGCTCCCGAGGGGACAGCTACGAGCAGTACTTC
CASSSRGDSYEQYF
>TRBD1|-|TRBV20-1|16|TRBJ2-3
TGCAGTGCTAGAGATCGACAGGGAATGGGCACAGATACGCAGTATTTT
CSARDRQGMGTDTQYF
>TRBD1|-|TRBV6-6|13|TRBJ1-2
TGTGCCAGCACCGCACCGGGACAGGGGTACTACACCTTC
CASTAPGQGYYTF
>-|many|TRBV20-1|17|TRBJ1-6
TGCAGTGCTAGAGGCACGGCCAATGCCGACTATAATTCACCCCTCCACTTT
CSARGTANADYNSPLHF
>-|many|TRBV4-3|16|TRBJ2-7
TGCGCCAGCAGCCATGCGGGACACGCGAGCTCCTACGAGCAGTACTTC
CASSHAGHASSYEQYF
>TRBD1|many|TRBV6-2/TRBV6-3|21|TRBJ2-6
TGTGCCAGCAGCCGCACTCGCAGGGGGCGACCTTTACTCTCTGGGGCCAACGTCCTGACTTTC
CASSRTRRGRPLLSGANVLTF
>TRBD2|-|TRBV6-1|16|TRBJ2-1
TGTGCCAACGTGGCTCGGGGGGGCAGCTCCTACAATGAGCAGTTCTTC
CANVARGGSSYNEQFF